One sample yielded the 14 T cell receptor beta chains listed below, sequenced in a study of T cell clones after liver transplantation. Profiling relied on immunoSEQ multiplex PCR, and the TCRdb table lists in-frame clones only, not all of them. The top ten hold roughly 33% of the sample, which has 20,000 to 25,000 clones, approximately 84% seen once. Material: CD8+ T cells from blood, obtained around 4.5 years after liver transplant. The receptors were sampled from a human patient who received a liver transplant. Some T cells may possibly be graft donor cells.

This clone was observed once. V is TRBV11-2 and J is TRBJ2-3, with D uncertain. The CDR3 consists of 14 residues. Between the trimmed V and J ends, which lost 7 bases and 0 bases, there was a span of 11 bases. From germline, CDR1 is SGHAT and CDR2 FQNNGV. CDR3 nucleotide sequence: TGTGCCAGCATCCCCGCTACGAGCACAGATACGCAGTATTTT. It encodes CASIPATSTDTQYF. Together with reference TRBV11-2 and TRBJ2-3, the CDR3 gives the full variable domain: EAGVAQSPRYKIIEKRQSVAFWCNPISGHATLYWYQQILGQGPKLLIQFQNNGVVDDSQLPKDRFSAERLKGVDSTLKIQPAKLEDSAVYLCASIPATSTDTQYFGPGTRLTVL.

The rearrangement joins TRBV29-1 to TRBJ2-7; the D gene is possibly TRBD1 (6 bases). Germline V lookup: CDR1 SQVTM, CDR2 ANQGSEA. This CDR3 is 13 amino acids long. Deletions cut 4 bases from V and 3 bases from J, with 13 bases between. As DNA, the CDR3 is TGCAGCGTTGTAGGTAGGGGGAACTACGAGCAGTACTTC. It yields the protein CSVVGRGNYEQYF.

This sequence joins TRBV4-1 and TRBJ1-1; D gene ambiguous. CDR1 is MGHRA, CDR2 YSYEKL, per germline. The CDR3 covers 13 residues. The V gene lost 1 base and the J gene lost 3 bases, with 6 bases spanning the gap. CDR3 DNA sequence: TGCGCCAGCAGCCAAGTGGAGGACACTGAAGCTTTCTTT. This gives the protein CASSQVEDTEAFF.

CDR3 DNA sequence: TGCGCCAGCAGCTTGGCGGCAGACCTCACCGGGGAGCTGTTTTTT. Amino acid sequence: CASSLAADLTGELFF. The chain uses TRBV5-1 and TRBJ2-2; no definite D call. Germline assignment: CDR1 SGHRS and CDR2 YFSETQ. The CDR3 is 15 amino acids. V was clipped by 0 bases and J by 4 bases, with 10 bases between them.

The sample holds one count of this clone. This sequence joins TRBV11-2 and TRBJ1-3; D perhaps matches TRBD1 (5 bases). In germline, CDR1 is SGHAT, CDR2 FQNNGV. Trimming removed 0 bases from V and 0 bases from J, with 6 bases in between. The CDR3 has 15 residues. CDR3 sequence reads: CASSLDRGSGNTIYF. The CDR3 nucleotides are TGTGCCAGCAGCTTAGATAGGGGCTCTGGAAACACCATATATTTT.

The rearrangement links TRBV7-7 to TRBJ2-3; no firm D call. This CDR3 has 13 amino acids. The germline CDR1 and CDR2 sequences are SSHAT and FNYEAQ (reference sequence). Deletions cut 1 base from V and 6 bases from J, with 8 bases between. In DNA, the CDR3 is TGTGCCAGCAGCTTAGGTTCTCCTGATACGCAGTATTTT. Translation gives CASSLGSPDTQYF.

CDR3 protein: CASSLGTDTEAFF. The CDR3 nucleotides read TGTGCCAGCAGCTTAGGAACAGACACTGAAGCTTTCTTT. This sequence joins TRBV11-2 and TRBJ1-1, with D unresolved. CDR1 and CDR2 from the germline V gene are SGHAT and FQNNGV. The CDR3 runs to 13 residues. With 1 base removed from V and 3 bases from J, the gap between germline ends came to 6 bases.

Worth noting for this clone: This same CDR3 is encoded by further DNA sequences in the sample. J is TRBJ2-7 and V is TRBV27, with D unclear. Trimming took 3 bases from V and 1 from J, leaving 7 bases between them. Germline loops: CDR1 MNHEY, CDR2 SMNVEV (reference sequence). The CDR3 is made up of 13 amino acids. CDR3 DNA: TGTGCCAGCAGTTTTGGGCCTTCCTACGAGCAGTACTTC. As protein: CASSFGPSYEQYF.

V usage is TRBV6-5 and J usage is TRBJ1-5, with TRBD1 identical over 7 bases. Trimming cost V 8 bases and J 4 bases; bases outside gene matches: 11. CDR1 and CDR2 from the germline V gene are MNHEY and SVGAGI. The CDR3 runs to 15 residues. This CDR3 is CASSRQGLRNQPQHF. Here the CDR3 DNA reads TGTGCCAGCTCTAGACAGGGCCTGCGAAATCAGCCCCAGCATTTT.

As for this clone: A read error may account for a junction end that differs from germline. The rearrangement links TRBV28 to TRBJ2-1; 10 bases align to TRBD1. Per germline, CDR1 MDHEN and CDR2 SYDVKM. The CDR3 is made up of 15 amino acids. DNA of the CDR3: TGTGCCAGCACCCTGGACAGGGGGGAACAGCGCCCCACGCTCTTC. Its translation is CASTLDRGEQRPTLF.

The CDR3 coding sequence is TGTGCCAGCAGTCCCCAGGGGGTTAGCAACATTCAGTACTTC. It specifies CASSPQGVSNIQYF. The gene calls are TRBV27 and TRBJ2-4; 7 bases fit TRBD1. Trimming at V came to 5 bases and at J to 7 bases, leaving 8 bases not matched to a gene. Germline CDR1 reads MNHEY; CDR2 reads SMNVEV (reference sequence). The CDR3 contains 14 residues.

The chain joins TRBV11-2 to TRBJ1-1; no firm D call. Trimming cost V 9 bases and J 5 bases, with 16 bases left between them. The CDR3 has 13 amino acids. In germline, CDR1 is SGHAT, CDR2 FQNNGV. CDR3 sequence: CASPPGRMTEAFF. The DNA for the CDR3 is TGTGCCAGTCCGCCCGGGAGGATGACTGAAGCTTTCTTT.

The V gene is TRBV28, the J gene TRBJ2-7; D might be TRBD1 (5 bases). The CDR3 runs to 16 residues. Per the germline V gene, CDR1 is MDHEN and CDR2 is SYDVKM. Trimming cost V 2 bases and J 1 base, with 15 bases left between them. The CDR3 sequence: CASSLVGYRFSYEQYF. The CDR3 region has the DNA TGTGCCAGCAGTTTAGTTGGTTACAGGTTTTCCTACGAGCAGTACTTC.

The V gene is TRBV14, the J gene TRBJ2-7; no firm D call. Germline V gene lookup returns CDR1 SGHDN and CDR2 FVKESK. V lost 0 bases and J 3 bases, leaving 9 bases between the germline ends. The CDR3 is 14 residues long. CDR3 sequence (DNA): TGTGCCAGCAGCCAAGAGGGTCCCCTCTACGAGCAGTACTTC. Translating gives CASSQEGPLYEQYF. Drawing the rest from reference TRBV14 and TRBJ2-7, the complete variable domain is EAGVTQFPSHSVIEKGQTVTLRCDPISGHDNLYWYRRVMGKEIKFLLHFVKESKQDESGMPNNRFLAERTGGTYSTLKVQPAELEDSGVYFCASSQEGPLYEQYFGPGTRLTVT.